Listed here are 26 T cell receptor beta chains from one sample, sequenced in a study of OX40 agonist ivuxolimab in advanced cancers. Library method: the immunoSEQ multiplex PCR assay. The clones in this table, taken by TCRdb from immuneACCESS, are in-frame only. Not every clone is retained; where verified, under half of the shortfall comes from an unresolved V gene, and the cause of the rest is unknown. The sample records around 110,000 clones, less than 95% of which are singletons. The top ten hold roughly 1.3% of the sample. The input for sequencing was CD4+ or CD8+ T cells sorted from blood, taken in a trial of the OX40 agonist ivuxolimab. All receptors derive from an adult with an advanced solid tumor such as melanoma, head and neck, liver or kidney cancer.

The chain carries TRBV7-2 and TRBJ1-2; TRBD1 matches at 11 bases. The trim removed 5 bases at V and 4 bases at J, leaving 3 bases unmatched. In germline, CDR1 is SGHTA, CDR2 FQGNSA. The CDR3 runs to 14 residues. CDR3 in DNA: TGTGCCAGCAGCCTCGGACAGGGGGCCTATGGCTACACCTTC. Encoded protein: CASSLGQGAYGYTF. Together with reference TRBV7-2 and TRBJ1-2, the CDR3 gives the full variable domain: GAGVSQSPSNKVTEKGKDVELRCDPISGHTALYWYRQSLGQGLEFLIYFQGNSAPDKSGLPSDRFSAERTGGSVSTLTIQRTQQEDSAVYLCASSLGQGAYGYTFGSGTRLTVV.

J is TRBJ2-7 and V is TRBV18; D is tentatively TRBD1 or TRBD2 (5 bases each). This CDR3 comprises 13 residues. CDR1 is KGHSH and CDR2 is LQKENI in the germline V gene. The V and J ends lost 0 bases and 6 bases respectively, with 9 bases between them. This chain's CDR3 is CASSPPSGAEQYF. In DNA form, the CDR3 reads TGTGCCAGCTCACCACCGTCCGGGGCCGAGCAGTACTTC. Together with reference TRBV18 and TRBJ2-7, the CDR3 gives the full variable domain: NAGVMQNPRHLVRRRGQEARLRCSPMKGHSHVYWYRQLPEEGLKFMVYLQKENIIDESGMPKERFSAEFPKEGPSILRIQQVVRGDSAAYFCASSPPSGAEQYFGPGTRLTVT.

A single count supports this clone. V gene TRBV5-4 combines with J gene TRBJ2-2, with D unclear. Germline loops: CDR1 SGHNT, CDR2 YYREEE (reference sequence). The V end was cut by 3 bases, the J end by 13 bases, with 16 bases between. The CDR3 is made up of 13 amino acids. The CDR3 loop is CASSSGSTDRLFF. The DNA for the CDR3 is TGTGCCAGCAGCTCGGGCTCCACGGACCGGCTGTTTTTT.

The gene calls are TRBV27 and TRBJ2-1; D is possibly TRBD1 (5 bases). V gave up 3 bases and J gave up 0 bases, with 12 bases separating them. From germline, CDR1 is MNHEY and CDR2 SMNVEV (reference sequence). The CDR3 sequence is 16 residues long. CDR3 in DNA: TGTGCCAGCAGTTTCCCCACAGGTAGCTCCTACAATGAGCAGTTCTTC. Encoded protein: CASSFPTGSSYNEQFF.

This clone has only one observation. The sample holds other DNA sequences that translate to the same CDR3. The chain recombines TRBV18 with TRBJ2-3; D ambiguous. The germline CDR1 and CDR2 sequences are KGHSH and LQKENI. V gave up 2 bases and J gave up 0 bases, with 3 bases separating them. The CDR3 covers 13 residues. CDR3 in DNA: TGTGCCAGCTCACCAGGCAGCACAGATACGCAGTATTTT. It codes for CASSPGSTDTQYF. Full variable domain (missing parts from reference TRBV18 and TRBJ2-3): NAGVMQNPRHLVRRRGQEARLRCSPMKGHSHVYWYRQLPEEGLKFMVYLQKENIIDESGMPKERFSAEFPKEGPSILRIQQVVRGDSAAYFCASSPGSTDTQYFGPGTRLTVL.

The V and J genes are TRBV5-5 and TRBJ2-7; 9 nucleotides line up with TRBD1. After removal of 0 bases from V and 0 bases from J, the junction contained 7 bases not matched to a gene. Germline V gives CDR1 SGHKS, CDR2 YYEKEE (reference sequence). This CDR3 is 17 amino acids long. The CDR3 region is CASSLDLWDRASYEQYF. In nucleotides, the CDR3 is TGTGCCAGCAGCTTGGATCTCTGGGACAGGGCCTCCTACGAGCAGTACTTC.

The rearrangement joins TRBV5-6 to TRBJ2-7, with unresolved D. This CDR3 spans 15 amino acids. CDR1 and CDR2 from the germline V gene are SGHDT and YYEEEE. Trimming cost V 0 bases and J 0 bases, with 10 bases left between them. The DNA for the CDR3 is TGTGCCAGCAGCTTGGGGTTCTTCTCCTCCTACGAGCAGTACTTC. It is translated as CASSLGFFSSYEQYF.

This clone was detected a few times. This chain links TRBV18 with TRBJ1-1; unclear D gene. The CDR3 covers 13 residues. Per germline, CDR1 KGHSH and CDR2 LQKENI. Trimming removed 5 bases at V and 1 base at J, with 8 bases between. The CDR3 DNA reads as TGTGCCAGCTCAGGAGGAGAGAACACTGAAGCTTTCTTT. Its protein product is CASSGGENTEAFF.

The CDR3 coding sequence is TGTGCCAGCAGTTCGCTTCCGGCTGGAAACACCATATATTTT. Translation: CASSSLPAGNTIYF. The chain combines TRBV6-6 with TRBJ1-3; D remains unclear. CDR1 and CDR2 (germline): MNHNY, SVGAGI (reference sequence). Trimming took 4 bases from V and 2 from J, leaving 9 bases between them. The CDR3 runs 14 residues.

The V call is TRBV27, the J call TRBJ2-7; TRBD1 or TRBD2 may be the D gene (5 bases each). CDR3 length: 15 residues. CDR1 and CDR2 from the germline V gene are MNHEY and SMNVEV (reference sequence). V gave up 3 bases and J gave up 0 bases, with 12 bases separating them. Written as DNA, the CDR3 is TGTGCCAGCAGTTTCATCGAGGGGAGCTCCTACGAGCAGTACTTC. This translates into CASSFIEGSSYEQYF.

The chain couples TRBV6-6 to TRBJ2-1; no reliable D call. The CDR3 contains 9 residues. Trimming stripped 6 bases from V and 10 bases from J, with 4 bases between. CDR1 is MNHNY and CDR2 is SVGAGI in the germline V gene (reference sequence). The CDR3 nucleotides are TGTGCCAGCAGCCCCGAGCAGTTCTTC. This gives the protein CASSPEQFF.

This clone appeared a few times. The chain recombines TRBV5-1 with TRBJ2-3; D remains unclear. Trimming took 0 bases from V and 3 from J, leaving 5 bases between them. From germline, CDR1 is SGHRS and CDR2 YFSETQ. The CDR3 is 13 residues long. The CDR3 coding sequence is TGCGCCAGCAGCTTGGCCGGAACAGATACGCAGTATTTT. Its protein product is CASSLAGTDTQYF.

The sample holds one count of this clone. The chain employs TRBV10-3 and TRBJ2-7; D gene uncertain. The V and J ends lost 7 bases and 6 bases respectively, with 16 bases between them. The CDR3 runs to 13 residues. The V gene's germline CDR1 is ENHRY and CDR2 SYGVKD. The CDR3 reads CAIKETGSGEQYF. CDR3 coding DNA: TGTGCCATCAAAGAGACCGGCTCGGGCGAGCAGTACTTC.

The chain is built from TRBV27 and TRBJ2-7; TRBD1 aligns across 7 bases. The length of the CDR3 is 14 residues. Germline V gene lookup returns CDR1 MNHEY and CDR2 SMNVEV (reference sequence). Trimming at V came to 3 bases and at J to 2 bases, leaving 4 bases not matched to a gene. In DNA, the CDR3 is TGTGCCAGCAGTTTTACAGGGGAACCCTACGAGCAGTACTTC. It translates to CASSFTGEPYEQYF.

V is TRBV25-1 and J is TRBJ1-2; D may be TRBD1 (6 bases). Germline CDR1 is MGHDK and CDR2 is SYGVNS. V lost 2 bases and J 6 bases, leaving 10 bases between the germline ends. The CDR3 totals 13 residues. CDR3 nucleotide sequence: TGTGCCAGCAGTGAAGGCAGGGGCGATGGCTACACCTTC. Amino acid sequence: CASSEGRGDGYTF.

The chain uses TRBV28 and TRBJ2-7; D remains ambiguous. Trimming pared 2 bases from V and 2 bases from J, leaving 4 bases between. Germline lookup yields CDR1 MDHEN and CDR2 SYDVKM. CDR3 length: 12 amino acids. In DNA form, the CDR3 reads TGTGCCAGCAGTTTAAGAGCCTACGAGCAGTACTTC. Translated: CASSLRAYEQYF.

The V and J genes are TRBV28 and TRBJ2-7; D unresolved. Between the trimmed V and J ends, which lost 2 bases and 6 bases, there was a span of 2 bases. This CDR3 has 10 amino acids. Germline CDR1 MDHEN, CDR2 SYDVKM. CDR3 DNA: TGTGCCAGCAGTTTACCCGAGCAGTACTTC. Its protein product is CASSLPEQYF.

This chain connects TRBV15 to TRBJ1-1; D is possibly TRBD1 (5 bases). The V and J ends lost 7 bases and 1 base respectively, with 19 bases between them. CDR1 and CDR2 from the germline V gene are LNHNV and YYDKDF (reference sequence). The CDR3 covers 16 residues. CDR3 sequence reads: CATNPGVAFRNTEAFF. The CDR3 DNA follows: TGTGCCACCAATCCGGGGGTCGCATTTAGGAACACTGAAGCTTTCTTT.

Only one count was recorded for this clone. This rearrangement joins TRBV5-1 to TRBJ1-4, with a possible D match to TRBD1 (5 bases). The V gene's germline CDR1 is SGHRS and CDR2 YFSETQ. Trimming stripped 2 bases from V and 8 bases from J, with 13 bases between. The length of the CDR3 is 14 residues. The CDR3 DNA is TGCGCCAGCAGCTTCGAGCAGGGTGGCGAAAAACTGTTTTTT. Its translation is CASSFEQGGEKLFF.

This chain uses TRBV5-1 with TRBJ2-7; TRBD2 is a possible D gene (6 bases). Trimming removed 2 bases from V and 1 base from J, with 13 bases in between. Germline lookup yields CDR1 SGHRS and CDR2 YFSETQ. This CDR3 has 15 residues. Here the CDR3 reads CASSLDGSTSYEQYF. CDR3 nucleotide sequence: TGCGCCAGCAGCTTAGACGGGAGTACGTCCTACGAGCAGTACTTC. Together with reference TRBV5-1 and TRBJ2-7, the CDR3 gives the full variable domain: KAGVTQTPRYLIKTRGQQVTLSCSPISGHRSVSWYQQTPGQGLQFLFEYFSETQRNKGNFPGRFSGRQFSNSRSEMNVSTLELGDSALYLCASSLDGSTSYEQYFGPGTRLTVT.

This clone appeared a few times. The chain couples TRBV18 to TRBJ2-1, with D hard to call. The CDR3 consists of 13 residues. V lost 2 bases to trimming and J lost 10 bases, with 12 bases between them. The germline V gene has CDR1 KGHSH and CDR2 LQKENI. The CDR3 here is CASSPEGREEQFF. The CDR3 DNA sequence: TGTGCCAGCTCACCAGAAGGTAGAGAGGAGCAGTTCTTC.

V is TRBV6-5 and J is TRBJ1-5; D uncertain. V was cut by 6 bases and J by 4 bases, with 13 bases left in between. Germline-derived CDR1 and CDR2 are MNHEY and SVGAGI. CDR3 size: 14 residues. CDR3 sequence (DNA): TGTGCCAGCAGCTCTACGAGAGGGAATCAGCCCCAGCATTTT. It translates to CASSSTRGNQPQHF.

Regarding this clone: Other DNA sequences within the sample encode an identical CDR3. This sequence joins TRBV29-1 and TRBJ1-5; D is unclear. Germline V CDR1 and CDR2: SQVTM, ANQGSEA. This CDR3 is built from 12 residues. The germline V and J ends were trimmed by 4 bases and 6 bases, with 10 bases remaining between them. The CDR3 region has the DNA TGCAGCGTTGGTGAGGTAGGTCAGCCCCAGCATTTT. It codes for CSVGEVGQPQHF.

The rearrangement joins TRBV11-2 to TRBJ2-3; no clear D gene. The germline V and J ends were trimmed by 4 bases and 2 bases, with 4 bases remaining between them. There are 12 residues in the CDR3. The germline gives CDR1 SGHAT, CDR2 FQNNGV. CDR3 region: CASSSNTDTQYF. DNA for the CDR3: TGTGCCAGCAGCTCGAACACAGATACGCAGTATTTT.

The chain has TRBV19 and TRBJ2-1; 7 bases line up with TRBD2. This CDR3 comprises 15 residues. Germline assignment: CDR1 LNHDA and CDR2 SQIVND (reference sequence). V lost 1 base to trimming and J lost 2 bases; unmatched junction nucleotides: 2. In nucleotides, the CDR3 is TGTGCCAGTAGTATAGCGGGAGGAACCTACAATGAGCAGTTCTTC. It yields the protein CASSIAGGTYNEQFF.

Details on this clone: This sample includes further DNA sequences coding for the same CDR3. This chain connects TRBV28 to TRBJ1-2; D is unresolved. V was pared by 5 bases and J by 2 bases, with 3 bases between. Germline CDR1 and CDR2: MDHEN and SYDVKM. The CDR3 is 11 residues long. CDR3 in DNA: TGTGCCAGCAGTCCGAACTATGGCTACACCTTC. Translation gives CASSPNYGYTF.